This T cell receptor (beta chain) was sequenced in a study of blood T cell repertoires in COVID-19. Study summary: PBMCs, B-cell-depleted T cells, or T cells were the source of the cDNA or gDNA that made up the material.

Germline CDR1 and CDR2: PRHDT and FYEKMQ (reference sequence). The CDR3 has 16 residues. The V segment lost 5 bases and the J segment 4 bases; nucleotides outside the gene matches: 9. As handled by the study authors: Amplifying reference gene primers gave estimates of nucleated cell counts. Assay used: immunoSEQ multiplex PCR; TCRdb lists only in-frame clones, some missing. V and J calls plus clone size are reproduced from that table; the DNA served to infer D and trimming. The sample includes approximately 350,000 clones, 85% to 90% of them seen just once. The clonotype was recovered from a man between 18 and 29 years old who had recovered from COVID-19. Sequenced input: PBMCs or T cells enriched from blood (not recorded which). This chain uses TRBV13 with TRBJ2-3, with 10 bases fitting TRBD2. In DNA form, the CDR3 reads TGTGCCAGCAGCCCCCTAGCGGGAGCGACGGCAGATACGCAGTATTTT. This gives the protein CASSPLAGATADTQYF.